This T cell receptor beta chain was documented in a study of blood T cell repertoires in COVID-19 (dated by TCRdb to the early 2020s). As for the study more broadly: Samples from collaborators originated in the United States, Italy and Spain and spanned both the acute and convalescent phases of COVID-19. The material from the prospective study consisted of cDNA or gDNA derived from T cells, B-cell-depleted T cells, or PBMCs. Subjects who had been exposed to COVID-19, were actively infected with it, or had recovered from it provided the deeply sampled blood TCRbeta repertoires that made up the dataset. A freely available public database, intended as a resource for researchers studying the immune response to SARS-CoV-2, is where the repertoires were released. The samples were drawn from the first 160 participants of the ongoing ImmuneRACE study and from 1,254 subjects provided by 6 global collaborators. A de-identified subject ID, COVID-19 status, age in years and sex were almost always included in the sample metadata. HLA class I and class II types, where available, came from metadata supplied by the sample provider rather than from assay-based typing. The research as a whole found: How much clinical and demographic metadata was included differed by source and by participant, and the metadata was provided uncurated.

Whole blood was collected in K2EDTA tubes by collaborating institutions according to the institutions' own protocols. For TCRbeta analysis, collaborators shipped samples as frozen whole blood, isolated PBMCs, or DNA extracted from either of those sample types. The immunoSEQ Assay, a bias-controlled multiplex PCR, was used to amplify TCRbeta CDR3 regions from genomic DNA. In the original analysis: Within the assay, amplification of reference gene primers was used to estimate how many nucleated cells each sample contained. To quantify the absolute abundance of each unique TCRbeta CDR3 rearrangement, sequence reads were collapsed and filtered. For each sample, productive Simpson clonality was calculated as the square root of Simpson's diversity index over productive rearrangements. TCRdb mirrors the immuneACCESS table, restricted to in-frame sequences. Some clones are absent from its copies; in checked studies, under half trace to an unresolved V gene, and the reason for the others is unknown. The V and J calls and clone size were taken over from that table, and D and trimming were inferred from the DNA. This sample lists 100,000 or so clones; around four fifths were detected once. The ten top clones hold 15% to 20% of the sample.

From cysteine to phenylalanine, the CDR3 is 16 amino acids long. Here the CDR3 DNA is all that survives: 48 bases in frame from base 1. Looking up the germline V gene yields CDR1 MDHEN and CDR2 SYDVKM. V loses 4 bases of germline sequence and J loses 6 bases, and the interval between the two ends is 18 bases. This clone turned up a few times. Its antigen is still unknown. No base qualities exist here, and no much larger clone lies one base off it. The V and J genes are TRBV28 and TRBJ1-4; matching of 5 bases hints at TRBD1 as the D gene. Sequences were obtained from peripheral blood. This clonotype was obtained from a woman in her 70s with acute or convalescent COVID-19. This receptor has the CDR3 CASSSSGDIQDEKLFF. Here is the DNA: TGTGCCAGCAGTTCCTCCGGAGACATACAGGATGAAAAACTGTTTTTT.